Listed here are 30 T cell receptor beta chains from one sample, sequenced in a study of neurological immune-mediated disorders. MiXCR was run by TCRdb on the 5' RACE reads, yielding one entry per CDR3 protein. The sample lists under 90,000 distinct CDR3 sequences; 9% to 12% were seen once. Sequenced material: PBMCs. The receptors shown here come from a man aged 35-49 years in good health.

This clonotype showed up many times. This chain connects TRBV5-6 to TRBJ2-1; 9 nucleotides line up with TRBD2. The CDR3 totals 14 residues. CDR1 and CDR2 (germline): SGHDT, YYEEEE. After removal of 4 bases from V and 9 bases from J, the junction contained 8 bases not matched to a gene. CDR3: CASSPGLASSEQFF. Here the CDR3 DNA reads TGTGCCAGCAGCCCGGGACTAGCAAGCTCTGAGCAGTTCTTC.

This clonotype was observed many times. The V and J genes are TRBV12-3 or TRBV12-4 and TRBJ2-7; D possibly matches TRBD1 or TRBD2 (5 bases each). The V end lost 6 bases, the J end lost 1 base, and 13 bases lay between the germline ends. The CDR3 is made up of 14 amino acids. This CDR3 reads CASSGDLTSYEQYF. DNA of the CDR3: TGTGCCAGCAGCGGGGACCTAACTTCCTACGAGCAGTACTTC.

This clonotype was counted ten times or more. The chain couples TRBV12-3 or TRBV12-4 to TRBJ1-2; the D gene is possibly TRBD1 (5 bases). Trimming removed 6 bases from V and 8 bases from J, with 13 bases in between. The CDR3 runs 12 residues. Here the CDR3 DNA reads TGTGCCAGCAGCCCCCCAGGGAGCGGCTACACCTTC. Its protein is CASSPPGSGYTF.

This clonotype was counted at least ten times. The chain has TRBV2 and TRBJ2-7, with 7 nucleotides matching TRBD2. The V gene's germline CDR1 is SNHLY and CDR2 FYNNEI. V dropped 1 base and J dropped 0; count of bases not matched to a gene: 6. CDR3 length: 16 amino acids. CDR3 in DNA: TGTGCCAGCAGTGAAGTCGGTAGCGGGTTCTCCTACGAGCAGTACTTC. Its protein product is CASSEVGSGFSYEQYF. Full variable domain (rest looked up from reference TRBV2 and TRBJ2-7): EPEVTQTPSHQVTQMGQEVILRCVPISNHLYFYWYRQILGQKVEFLVSFYNNEISEKSEIFDDQFSVERPDGSNFTLKIRSTKLEDSAMYFCASSEVGSGFSYEQYFGPGTRLTVT.

This clonotype was detected ten times or more. The rearrangement joins TRBV28 to TRBJ1-5; D unresolved. Germline V gene lookup returns CDR1 MDHEN and CDR2 SYDVKM. The CDR3 loop spans 15 amino acids. V was cut by 2 bases and J by 1 base, with 9 bases left in between. Here the CDR3 DNA reads TGTGCCAGCAGTTTAAGAGGGCGGAGCAATCAGCCCCAGCATTTT. This codes for CASSLRGRSNQPQHF.

In regard to this clonotype: This could be a read error, since a much larger clone is one nucleotide away. The rearrangement uses TRBV27 and TRBJ1-1; TRBD1 matches 8 bases. Trimming cost V 4 bases and J 6 bases; bases outside gene matches: 16. Germline V gene sequence: CDR1 MNHEY, CDR2 SMNVEV (reference sequence). The CDR3 runs to 17 residues. This CDR3 is CASSSPSGTGGTAEAFF. The CDR3, as DNA: TGTGCCAGCAGTTCCCCCTCCGGGACAGGAGGTACCGCTGAAGCTTTCTTT.

This clonotype was seen a single time. This may be a read error: a much more frequent sequence differs by one nucleotide. The chain couples TRBV5-6 to TRBJ2-7; D tentatively reads TRBD1 or TRBD2 (6 bases each). The germline V gene encodes CDR1 SGHDT and CDR2 YYEEEE. The CDR3 loop spans 13 amino acids. The CDR3 loop reads CASSFRGPYDQYF. The CDR3 bases are TGTGCCAGCAGCTTCCGGGGGCCGTACGATCAGTACTTC.

This clonotype occurred many times. The chain carries TRBV7-9 and TRBJ2-3; D is unresolved. Trimming pared 5 bases from V and 3 bases from J, leaving 9 bases between. The CDR3 is 13 amino acids. CDR1 is SEHNR, CDR2 FQNEAQ, per germline (reference sequence). CDR3 sequence reads: CASSPRTTDTQYF. The CDR3 DNA follows: TGTGCCAGCAGCCCCCGGACGACAGATACGCAGTATTTT.

This sequence joins TRBV18 and TRBJ2-7, with 8 bases identical to TRBD2. The trim removed 1 base at V and 2 bases at J, leaving 7 bases unmatched. Germline assignment: CDR1 KGHSH and CDR2 LQKENI. The CDR3 sequence is 16 residues long. The CDR3 bases are TGTGCCAGCTCACCACTTGGAACGGGAGGGACCTACGAGCAGTACTTC. Translating gives CASSPLGTGGTYEQYF.

This clonotype came up many times. The CDR3 DNA reads as TGTGCCAGCTCACCCGGGTCGTCCTCCGCAGATACGCAGTATTTT. Its protein is CASSPGSSSADTQYF. The gene calls are TRBV18 and TRBJ2-3; D not certain. V shed 3 bases and J shed 4 bases, with 14 bases lying between them. The CDR3 is 15 amino acids. The germline gives CDR1 KGHSH, CDR2 LQKENI.

The table lists this clonotype with many counts. The V and J genes are TRBV7-9 and TRBJ2-5; D ambiguous. V was trimmed by 2 bases and J by 3 bases, leaving 10 bases between them. CDR1 and CDR2 from the germline V gene are SEHNR and FQNEAQ (reference sequence). CDR3 length equals 14 residues. For the CDR3, the DNA is TGTGCCAGCAGCTTATTGAACGGAGAAGAGACCCAGTACTTC. Its protein is CASSLLNGEETQYF.

Ten or more counts support this clonotype. The chain carries TRBV5-1 and TRBJ2-1; D may be TRBD1 (6 bases). Trimming took 1 base from V and 8 from J, leaving 7 bases between them. The CDR3 contains 12 residues. Germline V CDR1 and CDR2: SGHRS, YFSETQ. CDR3: CASSLSGDEQFF. The CDR3 DNA sequence: TGCGCCAGCAGCTTGTCAGGGGATGAGCAGTTCTTC.

Concerning this clonotype: The junction differs from germline at one of its ends, possibly a read error. The CDR3 DNA reads as TGTTCCAGCAGCCAAGTTCCCGCCGCTAGACCGAGCTCCTTCAATGAGCAGTTCTTC. Its translation is CSSSQVPAARPSSFNEQFF. V and J are TRBV14 and TRBJ2-1, with unresolved D. The CDR3 covers 19 residues. Germline assignment: CDR1 SGHDN and CDR2 FVKESK.

The genes are TRBV11-2 and TRBJ1-1, with 7 bases matching TRBD1. Germline trimming cut 2 bases from V and 4 bases from J; bases unmatched to any gene: 22. The germline gives CDR1 SGHAT, CDR2 FQNNGV. The CDR3 is made up of 20 amino acids. CDR3 loop: CASSLQPQENRDSHATEAFF. CDR3 DNA sequence: TGTGCCAGCAGCTTACAACCTCAAGAGAATCGGGACAGCCATGCCACTGAAGCTTTCTTT.

This clonotype was counted many times. The chain recombines TRBV5-1 with TRBJ2-5; D is unresolved. Germline V gene data show CDR1 as SGHRS and CDR2 as YFSETQ. Trimming cost V 0 bases and J 1 base, with 7 bases left between them. The CDR3 is 14 residues long. CDR3 amino acids: CASSLADPQETQYF. The CDR3 DNA reads TGCGCCAGCAGCTTGGCGGACCCCCAAGAGACCCAGTACTTC.

Ten or more counts support this clonotype. This sequence joins TRBV10-1 and TRBJ2-5; D possibly uses TRBD1 or TRBD2 (5 bases each). Germline V gene data show CDR1 as WNHNN and CDR2 as SYGVQD (reference sequence). The V end lost 3 bases, the J end lost 2 bases, and 7 bases lay between the germline ends. This CDR3 has 13 residues. CDR3 sequence: CASSDGTQETQYF. DNA for the CDR3: TGCGCCAGCAGTGACGGGACGCAAGAGACCCAGTACTTC.

This chain links TRBV7-2 with TRBJ2-7; tentative D call: TRBD1 (5 bases). The V gene lost 2 bases and the J gene lost 6 bases, with 14 bases spanning the gap. Per germline, CDR1 SGHTA and CDR2 FQGNSA. The CDR3 is made up of 14 amino acids. The CDR3 nucleotides read TGTGCCAGCAGCTTAAGTCATGGTAGGGGCGAGCAGTACTTC. Protein: CASSLSHGRGEQYF.

This clonotype was detected many times. The chain links TRBV3-1 to TRBJ2-7; D possibly corresponds to TRBD1 (6 bases). Trimming removed 4 bases at V and 7 bases at J, with 14 bases between. The length of the CDR3 is 13 residues. Germline CDR1 reads LGHDT; CDR2 reads YNNKEL (reference sequence). CDR3 sequence reads: CASSPRQVGEQYF. Here the CDR3 DNA reads TGTGCCAGCAGCCCACGACAGGTCGGAGAGCAGTACTTC.

This clonotype was counted ten times or more. This chain uses TRBV5-1 with TRBJ1-6, with 9 bases identical to TRBD1. In germline, CDR1 is SGHRS, CDR2 YFSETQ. Losses at the gene ends were 0 bases for V and 5 bases for J; bases not matched to a gene: 0. The CDR3 extends over 15 amino acids. This CDR3 reads CASSLGQGDNSPLHF. Written as DNA, the CDR3 is TGCGCCAGCAGCTTGGGACAGGGGGATAATTCACCCCTCCACTTT.

In this sample, this clonotype turned up many times. The genes are TRBV7-2 and TRBJ2-7; 11 bases agree with TRBD1. Germline loops: CDR1 SGHTA, CDR2 FQGNSA. V was pared by 4 bases and J by 2 bases, with 4 bases of the junction left unmatched. The CDR3 extends over 15 amino acids. CDR3 residues: CASSYRTGGPYEQYF. CDR3 coding DNA: TGTGCCAGCAGCTACAGGACAGGGGGCCCCTACGAGCAGTACTTC.

The CDR3 nucleotides read TGTGCCAGTAGTATGAGGGTGGACATTCAGTACTTC. Encoded protein: CASSMRVDIQYF. V usage is TRBV19 and J usage is TRBJ2-4; D may be TRBD2 (5 bases). This CDR3 spans 12 amino acids. V was cut by 3 bases and J by 8 bases, with 8 bases left in between. From germline, CDR1 is LNHDA and CDR2 SQIVND (reference sequence).

In its sample, this clonotype was seen a few times. The V gene is TRBV19, the J gene TRBJ2-5; D is perhaps TRBD1 (5 bases). Germline V gives CDR1 LNHDA, CDR2 SQIVND (reference sequence). Trimming took 5 bases from V and 4 from J, leaving 8 bases between them. This CDR3 contains 12 residues. CDR3 DNA: TGTGCCAGTAGTGACAGACGAGAGACCCAGTACTTC. This gives the protein CASSDRRETQYF.

This clonotype appeared many times. The rearrangement links TRBV14 to TRBJ2-1; possibly TRBD2 for D (6 bases). This CDR3 is built from 16 residues. Germline CDR1 reads SGHDN; CDR2 reads FVKESK. Trimming pared 4 bases from V and 0 bases from J, leaving 13 bases between. CDR3 DNA: TGTGCCAGCAGCCTGGGGACTGTGTTCTCCTACAATGAGCAGTTCTTC. Protein product: CASSLGTVFSYNEQFF.

Details on this clonotype: Being one base from a much bigger clone, this may be a read error. This chain connects TRBV7-6 to TRBJ2-7, with 11 bases that match TRBD2. This CDR3 spans 15 amino acids. Germline assignment: CDR1 SGHVS and CDR2 FNYEAQ. The CDR3 coding sequence is TGTGCCAACAGCCCACCACTAGCGGGAGATAACGAGCAGTACTTC. Residues: CANSPPLAGDNEQYF.

This clonotype showed up just a few times. The V and J genes are TRBV29-1 and TRBJ1-1; no clear D. Germline V lookup: CDR1 SQVTM, CDR2 ANQGSEA. CDR3 length equals 13 residues. The ends were cut back, 0 bases at V and 0 bases at J, with 5 bases in the middle. CDR3 region: CSVEELLNTEAFF. DNA of the CDR3: TGCAGCGTTGAAGAACTGCTGAACACTGAAGCTTTCTTT.

The V call is TRBV19, the J call TRBJ2-1, with D perhaps matching TRBD1 (7 bases). Germline CDR1 and CDR2: LNHDA and SQIVND (reference sequence). The V gene lost 5 bases and the J gene lost 4 bases, with 18 bases spanning the gap. There are 16 residues in the CDR3. The CDR3 bases are TGTGCCAGTAGTCCGCCCCGGCGGGACAGATACAATGAGCAGTTCTTC. Translation: CASSPPRRDRYNEQFF. Complete variable domain (other parts from reference TRBV19 and TRBJ2-1): DGGITQSPKYLFRKEGQNVTLSCEQNLNHDAMYWYRQDPGQGLRLIYYSQIVNDFQKGDIAEGYSVSREKKESFPLTVTSAQKNPTAFYLCASSPPRRDRYNEQFFGPGTRLTVL.

There are many counts of this clonotype. The CDR3 spells CASVPQSTGELFF. In nucleotides, the CDR3 is TGCGCCAGCGTCCCCCAGAGCACCGGGGAGCTGTTTTTT. This rearrangement joins TRBV5-1 to TRBJ2-2; D unclear. Germline V gene lookup returns CDR1 SGHRS and CDR2 YFSETQ. Deletions cut 7 bases from V and 4 bases from J, with 11 bases between. The CDR3 is 13 amino acids.

This clonotype has at least ten counts. The chain links TRBV7-9 to TRBJ2-1; the D gene is possibly TRBD2 (5 bases). The CDR3 sequence is 13 residues long. Trimming took 7 bases from V and 6 from J, leaving 13 bases between them. Germline V gives CDR1 SEHNR, CDR2 FQNEAQ (reference sequence). The CDR3 spells CASTGIQANEQFF. In nucleotides, the CDR3 is TGTGCCAGCACCGGGATCCAGGCCAATGAGCAGTTCTTC.

This clonotype was recorded at least ten times. The V call is TRBV6-5, the J call TRBJ1-1; tentatively, D is TRBD1 (6 bases). There are 14 residues in the CDR3. In germline, CDR1 is MNHEY, CDR2 SVGAGI. V was cut by 2 bases and J by 0 bases, with 7 bases left in between. The CDR3: CASSYGQLNTEAFF. The CDR3, as DNA: TGTGCCAGCAGTTACGGACAGCTGAACACTGAAGCTTTCTTT.

This clonotype was counted many times. V usage is TRBV7-8 and J usage is TRBJ2-3; D remains unclear. V shed 7 bases and J shed 6 bases, with 11 bases lying between them. The length of the CDR3 is 12 residues. The germline CDR1 and CDR2 sequences are SGHVS and FQNEAQ. CDR3 bases: TGTGCCAGCACCCCAGTCGGCGATACGCAGTATTTT. Translation gives CASTPVGDTQYF.